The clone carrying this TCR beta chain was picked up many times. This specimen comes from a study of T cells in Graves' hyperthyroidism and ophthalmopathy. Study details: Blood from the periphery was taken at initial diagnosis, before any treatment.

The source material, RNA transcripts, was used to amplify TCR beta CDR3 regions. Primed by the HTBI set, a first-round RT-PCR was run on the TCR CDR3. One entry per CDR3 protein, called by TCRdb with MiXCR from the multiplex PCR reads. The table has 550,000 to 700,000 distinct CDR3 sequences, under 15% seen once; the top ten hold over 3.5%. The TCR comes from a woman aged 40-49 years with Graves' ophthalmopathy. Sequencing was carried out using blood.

This chain's CDR3 is CSVDGGRQMLGTEAFF. The CDR3 region has the DNA TGCAGCGTTGATGGTGGTAGGCAAATGCTGGGGACTGAAGCTTTCTTT. The genes are TRBV29-1 and TRBJ1-1; the D is unclear. Germline V gene lookup returns CDR1 SQVTM and CDR2 ANQGSEA. V lost 3 bases to trimming and J lost 5 bases, with 22 bases between them. The CDR3 is 16 residues long.